This TCR beta chain was obtained from a study of cytomegalovirus exposure and HLA in healthy donors. Nominally healthy donors provided the samples, though records likely missed some immune exposures. Researchers ran the PCR with 60 Vbeta and 13 Jbeta primers. Method: immunoSEQ multiplex PCR; TCRdb's copy keeps in-frame clones and lacks some. The sample carries some 160,000 clones, roughly 80% recorded once. For this clone: Its cognate antigen is unknown.

CDR1 is LNHDA, CDR2 SQIVND, per germline (reference sequence). The CDR3 runs 14 residues. Trimming pared 7 bases from V and 6 bases from J, leaving 16 bases between. Study-level results: Accurate HLA-A and HLA-B prediction from TCR beta sequences was reported for most subjects. In a later analysis, TCR beta V- and J-gene trimming was associated with a missense DCLRE1C variant.

The V and J genes are TRBV19 and TRBJ2-1; D perhaps matches TRBD2 (7 bases). The clonotype originates from a male donor in good health and CMV-seronegative. Sequences were obtained from PBMCs. The CDR3 is CASKRGGLFNEQFF. The DNA of the CDR3 is TGTGCCAGTAAAAGGGGGGGCCTTTTCAATGAGCAGTTCTTC.